This record covers a single T cell receptor beta chain. Template material for amplifying TCR beta CDR3 regions consisted of RNA transcripts. The TCR CDR3 was amplified in a first-round RT-PCR using the HTBI primer set. Using its own MiXCR run on the multiplex PCR reads, TCRdb lists one record per CDR3 protein. The sample holds over 650,000 distinct CDR3 sequences, about 15% seen once. This specimen comes from a study of T cells in Graves' hyperthyroidism and ophthalmopathy. Researchers barred patients who had uncontrolled infection, other autoimmune disease, pregnancy or lactation. CDR1 SQVTM and CDR2 ANQGSEA come from the germline V gene. The CDR3 is 13 amino acids. V lost 4 bases to trimming and J lost 5 bases; unmatched junction nucleotides: 6.

The sample taken for sequencing was blood. The V gene is TRBV29-1, the J gene TRBJ2-7; 9 bases fit TRBD1. The source is a man younger than 35 with Graves' hyperthyroidism. CDR3 sequence (DNA): TGCAGCGTTGTCCCCGGGACAGGGAACGAGCAGTACTTC. Translation gives CSVVPGTGNEQYF.